What follows are 3 T cell receptor beta chains derived from one specimen sequenced in a study of cytomegalovirus exposure and HLA in healthy donors. Primers for the PCR totalled 60 Vbeta and 13 Jbeta. Profiled with immunoSEQ multiplex PCR; TCRdb holds only in-frame clones, not every one. The sample has 50,000 to 65,000 clones; 82% are singletons. The material sequenced was PBMCs. These TCRs come from a woman younger than 30 in good health and CMV-seronegative.

This rearrangement joins TRBV7-9 to TRBJ2-7; TRBD2 is a possible D gene (5 bases). The CDR3 extends over 15 amino acids. Germline V lookup: CDR1 SEHNR, CDR2 FQNEAQ (reference sequence). The V gene lost 4 bases and the J gene lost 5 bases, with 18 bases spanning the gap. CDR3 sequence: CASSYLVGESDEQYF. For the CDR3, the DNA is TGTGCCAGCAGCTACTTGGTGGGAGAAAGCGACGAGCAGTACTTC.

The CDR3 nucleotides are TGTGCCACCAGCAGAGATAGGGGCGGACGGGAGCAGTACTTC. Protein: CATSRDRGGREQYF. The chain employs TRBV15 and TRBJ2-7; maybe TRBD1 (5 bases). This CDR3 is built from 14 residues. Trimming shortened V by 0 bases and J by 7 bases, and 13 bases separated the two germline ends. Per germline, CDR1 LNHNV and CDR2 YYDKDF (reference sequence). Variable domain in full (rest from reference TRBV15 and TRBJ2-7): DAMVIQNPRYQVTQFGKPVTLSCSQTLNHNVMYWYQQKSSQAPKLLFHYYDKDFNNEADTPDNFQSRRPNTSFCFLDIRSPGLGDTAMYLCATSRDRGGREQYFGPGTRLTVT.

The chain links TRBV6-5 to TRBJ1-2; TRBD1 might be the D (5 bases). CDR3 size: 16 residues. The V gene's germline CDR1 is MNHEY and CDR2 SVGAGI. V lost 4 bases to trimming and J lost 0 bases, with 15 bases between them. CDR3 loop: CASSSSNTGANYGYTF. The CDR3 region has the DNA TGTGCCAGCAGTTCCTCCAACACGGGGGCTAACTATGGCTACACCTTC.